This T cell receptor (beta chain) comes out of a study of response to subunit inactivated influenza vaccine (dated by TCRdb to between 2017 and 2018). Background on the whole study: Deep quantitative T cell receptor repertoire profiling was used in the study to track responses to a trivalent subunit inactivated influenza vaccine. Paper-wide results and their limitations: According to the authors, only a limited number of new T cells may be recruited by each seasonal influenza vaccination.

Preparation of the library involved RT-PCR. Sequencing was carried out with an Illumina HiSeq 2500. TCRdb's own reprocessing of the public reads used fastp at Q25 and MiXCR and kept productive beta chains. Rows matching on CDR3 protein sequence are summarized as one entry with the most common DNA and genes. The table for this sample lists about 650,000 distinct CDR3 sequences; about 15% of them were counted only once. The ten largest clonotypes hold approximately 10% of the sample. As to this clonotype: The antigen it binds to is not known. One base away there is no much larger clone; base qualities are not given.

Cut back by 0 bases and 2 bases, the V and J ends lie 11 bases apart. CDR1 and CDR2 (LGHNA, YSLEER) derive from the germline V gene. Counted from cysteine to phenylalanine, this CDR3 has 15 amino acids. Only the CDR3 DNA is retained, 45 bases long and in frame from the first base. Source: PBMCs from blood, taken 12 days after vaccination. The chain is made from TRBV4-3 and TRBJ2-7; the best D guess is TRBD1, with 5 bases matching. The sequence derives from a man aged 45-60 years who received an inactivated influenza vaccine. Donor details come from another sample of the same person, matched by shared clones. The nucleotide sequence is TGCGCCAGCAGCCAAGATTGGGGCGCAACCTACGAGCAGTACTTC. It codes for CASSQDWGATYEQYF.